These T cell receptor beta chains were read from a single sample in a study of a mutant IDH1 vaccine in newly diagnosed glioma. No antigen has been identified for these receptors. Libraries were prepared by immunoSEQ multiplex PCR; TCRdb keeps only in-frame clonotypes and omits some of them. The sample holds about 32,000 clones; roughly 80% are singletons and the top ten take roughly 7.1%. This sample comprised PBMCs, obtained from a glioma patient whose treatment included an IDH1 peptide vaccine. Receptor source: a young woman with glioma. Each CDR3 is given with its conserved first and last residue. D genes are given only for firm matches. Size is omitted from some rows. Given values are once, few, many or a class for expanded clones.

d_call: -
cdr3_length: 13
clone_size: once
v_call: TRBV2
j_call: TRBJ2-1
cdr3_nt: TGTGCCAGCAGGGACTGGGGGCACAATGAGCAGTTCTTC
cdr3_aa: CASRDWGHNEQFF

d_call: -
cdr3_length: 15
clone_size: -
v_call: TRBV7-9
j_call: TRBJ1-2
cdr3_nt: TGTGCCAGCAGAGGTGGCGGCGCGACTAACTATGGCTACACCTTC
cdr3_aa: CASRGGGATNYGYTF

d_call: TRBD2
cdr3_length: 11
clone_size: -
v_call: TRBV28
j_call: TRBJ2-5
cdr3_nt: TGTGCCAGCAGTTTACGGGGGGCCCAGTACTTC
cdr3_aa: CASSLRGAQYF

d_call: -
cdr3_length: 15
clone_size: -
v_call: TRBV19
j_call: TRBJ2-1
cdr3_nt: TGTGCCAGTAGTAGCGGGACAGACTCCTACAATGAGCAGTTCTTC
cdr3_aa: CASSSGTDSYNEQFF

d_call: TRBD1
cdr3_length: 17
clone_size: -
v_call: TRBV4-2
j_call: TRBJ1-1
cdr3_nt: TGTGCCAGCAGCCACGCTTCCTCGACAGGGTATGGGACTGAAGCTTTCTTT
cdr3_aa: CASSHASSTGYGTEAFF

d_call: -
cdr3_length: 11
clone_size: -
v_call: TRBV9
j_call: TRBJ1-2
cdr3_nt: TGTGCCAGCAGCTTACAAGCAGGCTACACCTTC
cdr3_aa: CASSLQAGYTF

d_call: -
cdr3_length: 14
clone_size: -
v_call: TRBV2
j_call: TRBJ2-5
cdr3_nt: TGTGCCAGCAGTGAAGAATTTCGGGTGGAGACCCAGTACTTC
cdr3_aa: CASSEEFRVETQYF

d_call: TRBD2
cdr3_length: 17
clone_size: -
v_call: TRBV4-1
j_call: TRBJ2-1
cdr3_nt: TGCGCCAGCAGCCCAACCCCGCCTAGCGGGATCTACAATGAGCAGTTCTTC
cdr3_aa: CASSPTPPSGIYNEQFF

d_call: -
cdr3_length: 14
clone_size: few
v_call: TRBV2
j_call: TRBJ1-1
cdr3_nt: TGTGCCAGCACCACTGATGTAAAGAACACTGAAGCTTTCTTT
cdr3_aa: CASTTDVKNTEAFF

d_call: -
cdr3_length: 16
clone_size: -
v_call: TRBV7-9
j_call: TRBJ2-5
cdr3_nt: TGTGCCAGCAGCTCGACGGGGGGCGCCCCAGGAGAGACCCAGTACTTC
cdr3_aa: CASSSTGGAPGETQYF

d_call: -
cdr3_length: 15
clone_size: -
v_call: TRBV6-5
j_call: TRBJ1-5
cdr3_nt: TGTGCCAGCAGTTCCGGCTCGGGGGGCCATCAGCCCCAGCATTTT
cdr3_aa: CASSSGSGGHQPQHF

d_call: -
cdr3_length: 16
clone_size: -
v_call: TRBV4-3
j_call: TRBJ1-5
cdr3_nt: TGCGCCAGCAGCCAAGAAACCGGGGTTAGCAATCAGCCCCAGCATTTT
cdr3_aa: CASSQETGVSNQPQHF

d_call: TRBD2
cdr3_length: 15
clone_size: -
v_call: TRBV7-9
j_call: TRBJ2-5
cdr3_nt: TGTGCCAGCTTCACGCCGGGGGGGCGCAGGGAGACCCAGTACTTC
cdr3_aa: CASFTPGGRRETQYF

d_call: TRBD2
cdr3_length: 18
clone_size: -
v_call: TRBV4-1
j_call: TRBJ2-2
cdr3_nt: TGCGCCAGCAGCCAGGTTGATATGGGACTAATTAACACCGGGGAGCTGTTTTTT
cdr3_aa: CASSQVDMGLINTGELFF

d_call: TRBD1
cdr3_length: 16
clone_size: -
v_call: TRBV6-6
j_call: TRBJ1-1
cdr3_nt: TGTGCCAGCAGTCGAGGCCAGGGGGAATGGGACACTGAAGCTTTCTTT
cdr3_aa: CASSRGQGEWDTEAFF

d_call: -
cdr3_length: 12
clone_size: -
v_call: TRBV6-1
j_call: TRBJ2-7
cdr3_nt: TGTGCCAGCAGTGAATCTTCCTACGAGCAGTACTTC
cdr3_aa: CASSESSYEQYF

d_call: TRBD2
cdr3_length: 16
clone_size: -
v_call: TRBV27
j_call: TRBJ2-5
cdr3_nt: TGTGCCAGCAGTCCCGAACTAGCGGGGGGCCAAGAGACCCAGTACTTC
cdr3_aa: CASSPELAGGQETQYF

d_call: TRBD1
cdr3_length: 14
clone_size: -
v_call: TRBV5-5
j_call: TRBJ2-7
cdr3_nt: TGTGCCAGCAGCTGGGGACAGGGATCCTACGAGCAGTACTTC
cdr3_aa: CASSWGQGSYEQYF

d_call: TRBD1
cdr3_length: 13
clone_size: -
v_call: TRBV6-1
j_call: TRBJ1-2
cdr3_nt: TGTGCCAGCAGTCGTGACAGGGAGGCTGGCTACACCTTC
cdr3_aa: CASSRDREAGYTF

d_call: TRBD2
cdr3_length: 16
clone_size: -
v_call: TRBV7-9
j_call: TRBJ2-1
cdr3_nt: TGTGCCAGCACCTACGGGGGACTAGCGGGAGGAAATGAGCAGTTCTTC
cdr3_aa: CASTYGGLAGGNEQFF

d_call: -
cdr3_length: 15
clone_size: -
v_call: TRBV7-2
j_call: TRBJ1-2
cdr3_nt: TGTGCCAGCAGCTTAGCTCATCGGCAGAGCTATGGCTACACCTTC
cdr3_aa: CASSLAHRQSYGYTF

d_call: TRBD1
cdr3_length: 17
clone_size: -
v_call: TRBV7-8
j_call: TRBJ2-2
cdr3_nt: TGTGCCAGCAGCTTAGGAAGGACAGGGTCGGGCACCGGGGAGCTGTTTTTT
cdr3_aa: CASSLGRTGSGTGELFF

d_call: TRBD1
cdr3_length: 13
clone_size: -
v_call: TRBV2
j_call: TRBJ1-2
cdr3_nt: TGTGCCAGCACCATGGACAGGGCCGGCGGCTACACCTTC
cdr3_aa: CASTMDRAGGYTF

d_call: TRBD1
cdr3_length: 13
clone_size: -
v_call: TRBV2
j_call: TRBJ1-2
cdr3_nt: TGTGCCAGCAGTGGGCAGGGGGCAGGAGGCTACACCTTC
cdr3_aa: CASSGQGAGGYTF

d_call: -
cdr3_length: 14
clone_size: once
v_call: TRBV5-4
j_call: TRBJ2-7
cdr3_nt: TGTGCCAGCAGCCGGACAGCTTATCCTCTGGAGCAGTACTTC
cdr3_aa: CASSRTAYPLEQYF

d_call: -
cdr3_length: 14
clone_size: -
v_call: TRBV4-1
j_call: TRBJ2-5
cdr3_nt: TGCGCCAGCAGCCACCACGGGGAGGCAGAGACCCAGTACTTC
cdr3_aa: CASSHHGEAETQYF

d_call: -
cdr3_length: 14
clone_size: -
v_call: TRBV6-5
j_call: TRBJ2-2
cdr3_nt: TGTGCCAGCAGTTATTCCTCGGACACCGGGGAGCTGTTTTTT
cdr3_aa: CASSYSSDTGELFF

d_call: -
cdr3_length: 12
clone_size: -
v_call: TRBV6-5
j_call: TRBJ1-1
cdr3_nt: TGTGCCAGCAGCCCGAGAGGGGCTGAAGCTTTCTTT
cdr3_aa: CASSPRGAEAFF

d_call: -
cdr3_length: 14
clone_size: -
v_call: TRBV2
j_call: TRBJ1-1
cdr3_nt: TGTGCCAGCACTGGGGGGAGACAATACACTGAAGCTTTCTTT
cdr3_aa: CASTGGRQYTEAFF

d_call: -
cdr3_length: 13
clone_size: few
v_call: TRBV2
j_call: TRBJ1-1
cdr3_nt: TGTGCCAGCAGCGACAGGCGGGACACTGAAGCTTTCTTT
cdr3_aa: CASSDRRDTEAFF

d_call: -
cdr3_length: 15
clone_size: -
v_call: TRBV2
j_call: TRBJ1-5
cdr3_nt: TGTGCCAGCAGTGGGGAAACCAAAATCGGTCAGCCCCAGCATTTT
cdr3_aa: CASSGETKIGQPQHF

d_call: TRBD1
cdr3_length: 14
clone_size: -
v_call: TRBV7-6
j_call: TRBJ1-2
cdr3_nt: TGTGCCAGCAGCCCCGGACAGGCTAACTATGGCTACACCTTC
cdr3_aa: CASSPGQANYGYTF

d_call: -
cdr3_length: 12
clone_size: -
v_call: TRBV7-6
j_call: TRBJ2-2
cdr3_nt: TGTGCCAGCAACGAGAACACCGGGGAGCTGTTTTTT
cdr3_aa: CASNENTGELFF

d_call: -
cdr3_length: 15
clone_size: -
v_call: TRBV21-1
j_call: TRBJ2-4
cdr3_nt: TGTGCCAGCAGCAAAGCTTACTTAGCCAAAAACATTCAGTACTTC
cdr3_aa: CASSKAYLAKNIQYF

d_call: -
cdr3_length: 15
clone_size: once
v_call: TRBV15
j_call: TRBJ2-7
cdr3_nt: TGTGCCACCAGCAGAGAGGCAGGCCAGTCCTACGAGCAGTACTTC
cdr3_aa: CATSREAGQSYEQYF

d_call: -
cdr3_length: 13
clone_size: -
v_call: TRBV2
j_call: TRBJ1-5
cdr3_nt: TGTGCCAGCGGGGAACAGGGCAATCAGCCCCAGCATTTT
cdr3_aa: CASGEQGNQPQHF

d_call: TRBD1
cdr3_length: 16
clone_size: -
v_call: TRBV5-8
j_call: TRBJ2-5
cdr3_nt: TGTGCCAGCAGCCCCGGGACAGGGACCATCCAAGAGACCCAGTACTTC
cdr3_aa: CASSPGTGTIQETQYF

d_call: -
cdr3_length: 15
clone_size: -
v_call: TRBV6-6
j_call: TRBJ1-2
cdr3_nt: TGTGCCAGCAACACCGTAGGCAGGACTAACTATGGCTACACCTTC
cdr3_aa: CASNTVGRTNYGYTF

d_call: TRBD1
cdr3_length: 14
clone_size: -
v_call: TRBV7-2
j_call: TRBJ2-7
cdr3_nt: TGTGCCAGCAGCTCACAGGGGTTTGGCTACGAGCAGTACTTC
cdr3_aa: CASSSQGFGYEQYF

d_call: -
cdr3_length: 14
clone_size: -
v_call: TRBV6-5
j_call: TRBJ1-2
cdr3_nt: TGTGCCAGCAGTTACTCGAGACGTGGGTATGGCTACACCTTC
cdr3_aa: CASSYSRRGYGYTF

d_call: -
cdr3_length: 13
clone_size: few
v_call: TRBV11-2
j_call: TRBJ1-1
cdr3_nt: TGTGCCAGCAGCTTCCCTGGGAACACTGAAGCTTTCTTT
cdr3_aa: CASSFPGNTEAFF

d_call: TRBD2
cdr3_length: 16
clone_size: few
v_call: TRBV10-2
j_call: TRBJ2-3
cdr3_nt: TGCGCCAGCAGAGGAAATAGCGGGAGCGTCCCAGATACGCAGTATTTT
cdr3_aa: CASRGNSGSVPDTQYF

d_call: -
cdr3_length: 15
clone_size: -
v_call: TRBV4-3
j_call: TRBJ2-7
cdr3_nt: TGCGCCAGCAGCCAAGCGTTCAGGGGCTCCTACGAGCAGTACTTC
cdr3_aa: CASSQAFRGSYEQYF

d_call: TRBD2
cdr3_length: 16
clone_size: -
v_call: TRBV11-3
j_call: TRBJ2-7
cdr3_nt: TGTGCCAGCAGTTCGGGGGGTCCTGCCTTCCCTGGGGAGCAGTACTTC
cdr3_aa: CASSSGGPAFPGEQYF

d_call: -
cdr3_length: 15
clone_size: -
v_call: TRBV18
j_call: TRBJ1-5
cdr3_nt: TGTGCCAGCTCACCTAACTCACAGACCAATCAGCCCCAGCATTTT
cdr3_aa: CASSPNSQTNQPQHF

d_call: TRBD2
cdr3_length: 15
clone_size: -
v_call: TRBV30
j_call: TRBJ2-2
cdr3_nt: TGTGCCTGGAGGGCGGGGGTTGCGAACACCGGGGAGCTGTTTTTT
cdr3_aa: CAWRAGVANTGELFF

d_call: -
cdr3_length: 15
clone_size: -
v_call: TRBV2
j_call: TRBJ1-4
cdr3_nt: TGTGCCAGCAGTGATGAGGGGGTTGCTAATGAAAAACTGTTTTTT
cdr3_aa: CASSDEGVANEKLFF

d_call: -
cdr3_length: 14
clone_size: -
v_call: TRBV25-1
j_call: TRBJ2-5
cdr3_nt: TGTGCCAGCAGTGAATTCGTGGAAGGGGAGACCCAGTACTTC
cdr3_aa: CASSEFVEGETQYF

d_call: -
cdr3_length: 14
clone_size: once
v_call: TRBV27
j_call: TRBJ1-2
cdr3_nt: TGTGCCAGCAGTGCCAACCGGGACTGGTATGGCTACACCTTC
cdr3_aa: CASSANRDWYGYTF

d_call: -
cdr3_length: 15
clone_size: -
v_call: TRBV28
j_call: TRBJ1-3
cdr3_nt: TGTGCCAGCAGTTTTGTTGGGAGTACTGGAAACACCATATATTTT
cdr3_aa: CASSFVGSTGNTIYF

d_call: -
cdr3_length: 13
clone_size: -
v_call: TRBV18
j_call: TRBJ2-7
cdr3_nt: TGTGCCAGCTCAGGTAGGGACTCCTACGAGCAGTACTTC
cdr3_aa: CASSGRDSYEQYF

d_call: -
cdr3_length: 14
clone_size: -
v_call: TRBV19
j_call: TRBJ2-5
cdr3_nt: TGTGCCAGTAGTTCCGAGATAGGAGGAGAGACCCAGTACTTC
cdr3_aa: CASSSEIGGETQYF

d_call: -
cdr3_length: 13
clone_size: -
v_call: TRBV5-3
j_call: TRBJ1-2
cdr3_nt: TGTGCCAGAAGGCAAACGTCGAACTATGGCTACACCTTC
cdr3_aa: CARRQTSNYGYTF